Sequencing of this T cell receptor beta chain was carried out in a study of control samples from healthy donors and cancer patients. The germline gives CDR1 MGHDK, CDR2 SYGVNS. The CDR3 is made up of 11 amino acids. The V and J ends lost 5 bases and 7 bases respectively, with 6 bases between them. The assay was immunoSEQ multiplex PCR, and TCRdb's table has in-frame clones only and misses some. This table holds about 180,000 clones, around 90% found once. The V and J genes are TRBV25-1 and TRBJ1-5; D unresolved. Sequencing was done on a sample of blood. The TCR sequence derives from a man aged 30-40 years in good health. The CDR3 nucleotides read TGTGCCAGCAGTCGAGACCAGCCCCAGCATTTT. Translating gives CASSRDQPQHF.